The 30 T cell receptor beta chains presented below share a single source sample, sequenced in a study of T cell responses to AZD1222 COVID-19 vaccine. Produced via immunoSEQ multiplex PCR; TCRdb's table is partial and in-frame only. This table has 95,000 to 110,000 clones, more than 70% appearing once. The sequences come from peripheral blood, collected on day 0 of AZD1222 vaccination. All receptors derive from an adult in good health.

The chain is built from TRBV7-2 and TRBJ2-1; D possibly matches TRBD1 or TRBD2 (5 bases each). From germline, CDR1 is SGHTA and CDR2 FQGNSA. This CDR3 has 15 residues. V lost 5 bases to trimming and J lost 4 bases, with 15 bases between them. The CDR3 spells CASSLTGTVYNEQFF. DNA of the CDR3: TGTGCCAGCAGCCTAACCGGGACGGTGTACAATGAGCAGTTCTTC.

The chain is built from TRBV5-1 and TRBJ2-7; 11 nucleotides align to TRBD2. Germline-derived CDR1 and CDR2 are SGHRS and YFSETQ. The CDR3 is made up of 15 amino acids. V lost 1 base, J lost 6 bases, and 6 bases stayed unmatched. The CDR3 protein is CASSLLAGGPVEQYF. In DNA form, the CDR3 reads TGCGCCAGCAGCTTGTTAGCGGGAGGGCCGGTCGAGCAGTACTTC.

The rearrangement joins TRBV27 to TRBJ1-1; D is uncertain. The germline CDR1 and CDR2 sequences are MNHEY and SMNVEV (reference sequence). With 5 bases removed from V and 0 bases from J, the gap between germline ends came to 7 bases. The CDR3 extends over 13 amino acids. CDR3 in DNA: TGTGCCAGCAGTCCCTCAGTGAACACTGAAGCTTTCTTT. Its protein product is CASSPSVNTEAFF.

The CDR3 DNA reads as TGTGCCTGGAGTCGGGGACATGACTCTGGAAACACCATATATTTT. Encoded protein: CAWSRGHDSGNTIYF. The chain couples TRBV30 to TRBJ1-3; D is perhaps TRBD1 (6 bases). Germline V gene data show CDR1 as GTSNPN and CDR2 as SVGIG (reference sequence). The ends were cut back, 2 bases at V and 0 bases at J, with 11 bases in the middle. There are 15 residues in the CDR3.

This clone showed up just a few times. The chain recombines TRBV27 with TRBJ2-7, with a tentative D call TRBD2 (6 bases). The germline V and J ends were trimmed by 2 bases and 9 bases, with 8 bases remaining between them. The germline gives CDR1 MNHEY, CDR2 SMNVEV (reference sequence). The CDR3 contains 11 residues. The CDR3 bases are TGTGCCAGCAGTTTAGGCGGGGCGCAGTACTTC. As protein: CASSLGGAQYF.

The chain carries TRBV24-1 and TRBJ2-4; D perhaps matches TRBD2 (5 bases). V dropped 3 bases and J dropped 5 bases, with 10 bases sitting between them. The CDR3 totals 14 residues. Germline CDR1 reads KGHDR; CDR2 reads SFDVKD. CDR3 nucleotide sequence: TGTGCCACCAGTGATGAGGGAGACGAAAACATTCAGTACTTC. Amino acid sequence: CATSDEGDENIQYF.

This sequence joins TRBV7-2 and TRBJ2-7, with TRBD2 as a possible D gene (6 bases). The V gene lost 5 bases and the J gene lost 3 bases, with 14 bases spanning the gap. Germline V gene sequence: CDR1 SGHTA, CDR2 FQGNSA. The CDR3 runs 14 residues. CDR3: CASSPSWGDYEQYF. The DNA for the CDR3 is TGTGCCAGCAGCCCGTCGTGGGGGGACTACGAGCAGTACTTC.

This rearrangement joins TRBV4-1 to TRBJ1-5, with D possibly being TRBD1 (5 bases). The germline V gene has CDR1 MGHRA and CDR2 YSYEKL. The V gene lost 2 bases and the J gene lost 0 bases, with 14 bases spanning the gap. The CDR3 totals 17 residues. In DNA, the CDR3 is TGCGCCAGCAGCCAAAGGCGGGGGGGAGATAGCAATCAGCCCCAGCATTTT. Its protein is CASSQRRGGDSNQPQHF.

The CDR3 loop is CASSTGQGATGELFF. The CDR3 DNA is TGCGCCAGCAGCACCGGACAGGGGGCCACCGGGGAGCTGTTTTTT. The chain is built from TRBV5-1 and TRBJ2-2, with 11 bases aligning to TRBD1. Germline loops: CDR1 SGHRS, CDR2 YFSETQ. Trimming cost V 4 bases and J 4 bases; bases outside gene matches: 3. This CDR3 is built from 15 residues.

The V gene is TRBV19, the J gene TRBJ1-1; D is perhaps TRBD1 (5 bases). In germline, CDR1 is LNHDA, CDR2 SQIVND (reference sequence). There are 15 residues in the CDR3. V was cut by 5 bases and J by 0 bases, with 13 bases left in between. This chain's CDR3 is CASSPIRGMNTEAFF. The CDR3 DNA follows: TGTGCCAGTAGTCCGATAAGGGGCATGAACACTGAAGCTTTCTTT.

V gene TRBV7-9 combines with J gene TRBJ2-5; the D gene could be TRBD1 or TRBD2 (5 bases each). The germline CDR1 and CDR2 sequences are SEHNR and FQNEAQ (reference sequence). The V end was cut by 6 bases, the J end by 4 bases, with 12 bases between. The CDR3 is made up of 13 amino acids. The CDR3 loop is CASRFGGGETQYF. DNA of the CDR3: TGTGCCAGCAGATTTGGGGGTGGAGAGACCCAGTACTTC.

The chain combines TRBV7-2 with TRBJ2-1, with 7 nucleotides matching TRBD2. V was clipped by 2 bases and J by 6 bases; unmatched bases: 7. The CDR3 spans 15 residues. Germline V lookup: CDR1 SGHTA, CDR2 FQGNSA. CDR3 amino acids: CASSLRSGPSNEQFF. In DNA form, the CDR3 reads TGTGCCAGCAGCTTACGTAGCGGGCCCTCCAATGAGCAGTTCTTC.

The chain employs TRBV6-2 or TRBV6-3 and TRBJ1-1, with D possibly TRBD1 on 5 matching bases. CDR3 size: 13 residues. Trimming left V 4 bases short and J 11 bases short, with 17 bases between. The V gene's germline CDR1 is MNHEY and CDR2 SVGEGT. CDR3 in amino acids: CASSSGIAEGAFF. CDR3 nucleotide sequence: TGTGCCAGCAGTTCCGGGATCGCGGAGGGGGCTTTCTTT.

This clone was seen just once. The V call is TRBV27, the J call TRBJ2-1; 7 bases map to TRBD2. V lost 0 bases, J lost 7 bases, and 6 bases stayed unmatched. The germline gives CDR1 MNHEY, CDR2 SMNVEV (reference sequence). The CDR3 is 15 amino acids. CDR3 loop: CASSLSFDGRNEQFF. DNA of the CDR3: TGTGCCAGCAGTTTATCGTTCGACGGGAGGAATGAGCAGTTCTTC.

The chain has TRBV24-1 and TRBJ2-7; 7 positions agree with TRBD1. Looked up from germline, CDR1 is KGHDR and CDR2 is SFDVKD. V shed 1 base, J shed 5 bases, and the junction held 7 bases outside the gene matches. This CDR3 is built from 15 residues. This CDR3 reads CATSDFKTGSHEQYF. The DNA of the CDR3 is TGTGCCACCAGTGATTTCAAGACAGGGTCCCACGAGCAGTACTTC.

The chain combines TRBV5-1 with TRBJ1-4; the match to TRBD1 covers 7 bases. The germline V gene has CDR1 SGHRS and CDR2 YFSETQ. The trim removed 4 bases at V and 0 bases at J, leaving 12 bases unmatched. CDR3 length equals 18 residues. Written as DNA, the CDR3 is TGCGCCAGCAGCAACCAACCGGGACAGAGCGCAACTAATGAAAAACTGTTTTTT. Translating gives CASSNQPGQSATNEKLFF. Supplemented by reference TRBV5-1 and TRBJ1-4, the full variable domain reads KAGVTQTPRYLIKTRGQQVTLSCSPISGHRSVSWYQQTPGQGLQFLFEYFSETQRNKGNFPGRFSGRQFSNSRSEMNVSTLELGDSALYLCASSNQPGQSATNEKLFFGSGTQLSVL.

The chain combines TRBV6-2 or TRBV6-3 with TRBJ1-2; 7 bases align to TRBD1. CDR3 length equals 15 residues. CDR1 MNHEY and CDR2 SVGEGT come from the germline V gene. Trimming removed 5 bases from V and 4 bases from J; junction bases left unmatched: 10. The CDR3 nucleotides read TGTGCCAGCAGTAGCCCGTACAGGGGTGCCTATGGCTACACCTTC. It yields the protein CASSSPYRGAYGYTF.

This chain links TRBV24-1 with TRBJ2-2, with 13 bases fitting TRBD2. The trim removed 4 bases at V and 3 bases at J, leaving 4 bases unmatched. CDR3 length: 17 residues. Germline-derived CDR1 and CDR2 are KGHDR and SFDVKD. The CDR3 DNA follows: TGTGCCACCAGTGAGGCGGGACTAGCGGGATACACCGGGGAGCTGTTTTTT. Protein: CATSEAGLAGYTGELFF.

The V gene is TRBV9, the J gene TRBJ2-1, with D hard to call. The V end was cut by 0 bases, the J end by 0 bases, with 10 bases between. The CDR3 spans 16 residues. The germline V gene encodes CDR1 SGDLS and CDR2 YYNGEE. In DNA, the CDR3 is TGTGCCAGCAGCGTAGGAACCTCCGGCTCCTACAATGAGCAGTTCTTC. It encodes CASSVGTSGSYNEQFF.

The genes are TRBV18 and TRBJ1-4, with a weak D call TRBD1 (5 bases). CDR3 length: 13 residues. Per germline, CDR1 KGHSH and CDR2 LQKENI. V lost 5 bases and J 1 base, leaving 5 bases between the germline ends. This CDR3 is CASSGGTNEKLFF. The CDR3 bases are TGTGCCAGCTCAGGGGGAACTAATGAAAAACTGTTTTTT. Variable domain in full (rest from reference TRBV18 and TRBJ1-4): NAGVMQNPRHLVRRRGQEARLRCSPMKGHSHVYWYRQLPEEGLKFMVYLQKENIIDESGMPKERFSAEFPKEGPSILRIQQVVRGDSAAYFCASSGGTNEKLFFGSGTQLSVL.

V usage is TRBV3-1 (or the pseudogene TRBV3-2) and J usage is TRBJ2-7; D gene uncertain. Trimming cost V 4 bases and J 2 bases, with 12 bases left between them. The CDR3 loop spans 14 amino acids. CDR1 and CDR2 (germline): LGHDT, YNNKEL (reference sequence). The CDR3 DNA sequence: TGTGCCAGCAGCCGAGGTAGTGGTCCCTACGAGCAGTACTTC. It specifies CASSRGSGPYEQYF.

J is TRBJ1-2 and V is TRBV7-9; 8 bases match TRBD1. The CDR3 totals 15 residues. The V gene's germline CDR1 is SEHNR and CDR2 FQNEAQ (reference sequence). V dropped 3 bases and J dropped 7; count of bases not matched to a gene: 10. CDR3 sequence reads: CASSFSGQEISGYTF. Written as DNA, the CDR3 is TGTGCCAGCAGCTTCTCGGGACAGGAAATTTCTGGCTACACCTTC.

The chain carries TRBV19 and TRBJ1-2; 7 bases map to TRBD1. With V trimmed by 8 bases and J by 7 bases, 10 bases remained unmatched. The germline CDR1 and CDR2 sequences are LNHDA and SQIVND (reference sequence). The CDR3 covers 13 residues. CDR3 sequence reads: CASLDDRVFGYTF. As DNA, the CDR3 is TGTGCCAGTCTGGATGACAGGGTTTTTGGCTACACCTTC.

The chain links TRBV9 to TRBJ2-7, with 10 bases identical to TRBD2. CDR3 size: 18 residues. Germline V gives CDR1 SGDLS, CDR2 YYNGEE. V gave up 2 bases and J gave up 3 bases; unmatched junction bases: 14. CDR3 DNA: TGTGCCAGCAGCGTGGGGGTGGGTAGCGGGAGGCTCAACTACGAGCAGTACTTC. Protein sequence: CASSVGVGSGRLNYEQYF.

This clone was seen once. V gene TRBV12-5 combines with J gene TRBJ2-1, with TRBD2 matching over 7 bases. The J segment lost 5 bases and the V segment lost 6 bases, leaving 16 bases of the junction unmatched. Per the germline V gene, CDR1 is LGHNT and CDR2 is FRNRAP. The CDR3 consists of 17 residues. This CDR3 reads CASGSPAAGEGDNEQFF. The CDR3 DNA reads TGTGCTAGTGGCTCCCCAGCGGCGGGAGAAGGAGACAATGAGCAGTTCTTC. Looking up the rest from reference TRBV12-5 and TRBJ2-1 gives the full variable domain: DARVTQTPRHKVTEMGQEVTMRCQPILGHNTVFWYRQTMMQGLELLAYFRNRAPLDDSGMPKDRFSAEMPDATLATLKIQPSEPRDSAVYFCASGSPAAGEGDNEQFFGPGTRLTVL.

V and J are TRBV24-1 and TRBJ2-5, with a tentative D call TRBD2 (7 bases). Germline V gives CDR1 KGHDR, CDR2 SFDVKD. Trimming shortened V by 5 bases and J by 7 bases, and 19 bases separated the two germline ends. This CDR3 has 15 residues. The CDR3 protein is CATSVQGGQGTTQYF. The CDR3 bases are TGTGCCACCAGTGTCCAGGGAGGGCAGGGGACGACCCAGTACTTC.

The genes are TRBV3-1 (or the pseudogene TRBV3-2) and TRBJ1-4, with D maybe TRBD1 (6 bases). Trimming removed 3 bases at V and 2 bases at J, with 16 bases between. Germline-derived CDR1 and CDR2 are LGHDT and YNNKEL (reference sequence). This CDR3 has 17 residues. This chain's CDR3 is CASSHYSRGATNEKLFF. The CDR3 DNA is TGTGCCAGCAGCCACTACTCTCGGGGGGCCACTAATGAAAAACTGTTTTTT.

The chain carries TRBV28 and TRBJ1-5; D not resolved. V lost 4 bases to trimming and J lost 2 bases, with 9 bases between them. The length of the CDR3 is 14 residues. Germline-derived CDR1 and CDR2 are MDHEN and SYDVKM. DNA for the CDR3: TGTGCCAGCAGTTCGCATTACCGCAATCAGCCCCAGCATTTT. It codes for CASSSHYRNQPQHF.

The V and J genes are TRBV7-3 and TRBJ2-1; 9 bases fit TRBD2. This CDR3 is built from 13 residues. V trimming: 7 bases; J trimming: 15 bases; junction bases outside the gene matches: 13. The germline V gene has CDR1 SGHTA and CDR2 FQGTGA. The CDR3 DNA reads TGTGCCAGCACCCGCGGTGGCGGGAGGGAACTGTTCTTC. Protein product: CASTRGGGRELFF.

The CDR3 coding sequence is TGTGCCAGCAGCTCTTTCTCGGACAGGGCCCGTGGGAATGAAAAACTGTTTTTT. Translating it yields CASSSFSDRARGNEKLFF. The gene calls are TRBV28 and TRBJ1-4; 8 bases agree with TRBD1. J gave up 5 bases and V 6 bases, and 17 bases lay outside the gene matches. This CDR3 comprises 18 residues. Germline CDR1 MDHEN, CDR2 SYDVKM.